This TCR beta chain was sequenced during a study of OX40 agonist ivuxolimab in advanced cancers. Only in-frame clones appear in the TCRdb table, and some are missing; sequencing was by immunoSEQ multiplex PCR. This table holds 25,000 to 30,000 clones, more than 75% found once. This receptor was identified in an adult with an advanced solid tumor such as melanoma, head and neck, liver or kidney cancer. Specimen: CD4+ or CD8+ T cells sorted from blood, collected in a trial of the OX40 agonist ivuxolimab.

The CDR3 spells CASSATSSWTKEQYF. For the CDR3, the DNA is TGTGCCAGTAGTGCAACTAGTTCCTGGACGAAAGAGCAGTACTTC. The chain couples TRBV19 to TRBJ2-7; D possibly corresponds to TRBD2 (5 bases). The V and J ends lost 5 bases and 7 bases respectively, with 21 bases between them. The CDR3 extends over 15 amino acids. Germline loops: CDR1 LNHDA, CDR2 SQIVND (reference sequence).